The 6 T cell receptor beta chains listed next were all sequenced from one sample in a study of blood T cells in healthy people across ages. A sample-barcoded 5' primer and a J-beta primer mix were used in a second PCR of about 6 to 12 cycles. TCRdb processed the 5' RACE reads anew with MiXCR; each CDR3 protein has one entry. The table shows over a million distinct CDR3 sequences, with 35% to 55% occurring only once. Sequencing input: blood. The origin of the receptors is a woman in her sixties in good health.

The chain's CDR3 is CASSHPGLAKGTQYF. The CDR3 DNA reads TGTGCCAGCAGCCATCCCGGACTAGCCAAAGGGACCCAGTACTTC. The chain joins TRBV3-1 to TRBJ2-5, with TRBD2 identical over 8 bases. Unmatched junction bases numbered 10, after V lost 3 bases and J lost 7 bases. This CDR3 has 15 amino acids. Germline CDR1 reads LGHDT; CDR2 reads YNNKEL (reference sequence).

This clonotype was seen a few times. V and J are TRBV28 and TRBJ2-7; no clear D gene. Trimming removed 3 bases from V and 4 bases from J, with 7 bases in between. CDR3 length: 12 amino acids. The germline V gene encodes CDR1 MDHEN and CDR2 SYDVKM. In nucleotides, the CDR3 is TGTGCCAGCAGTTTGGAAAGGTACGAGCAGTACTTC. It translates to CASSLERYEQYF.

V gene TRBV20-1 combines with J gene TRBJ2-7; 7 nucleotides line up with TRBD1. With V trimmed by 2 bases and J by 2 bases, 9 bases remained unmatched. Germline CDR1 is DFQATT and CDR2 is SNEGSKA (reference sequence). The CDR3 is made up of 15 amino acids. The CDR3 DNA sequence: TGCAGTGCTAGACTCCGGGACAGAGCCACCTACGAGCAGTACTTC. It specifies CSARLRDRATYEQYF.

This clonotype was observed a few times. CDR3: CASSEAGGPGYTF. As DNA, the CDR3 is TGTGCCAGCAGTGAAGCGGGGGGGCCTGGCTACACCTTC. This chain connects TRBV6-1 to TRBJ1-2; possibly TRBD1 for D (6 bases). The V gene lost 0 bases and the J gene lost 7 bases, with 9 bases spanning the gap. The germline V gene encodes CDR1 MNHNS and CDR2 SASEGT. CDR3 length: 13 residues.

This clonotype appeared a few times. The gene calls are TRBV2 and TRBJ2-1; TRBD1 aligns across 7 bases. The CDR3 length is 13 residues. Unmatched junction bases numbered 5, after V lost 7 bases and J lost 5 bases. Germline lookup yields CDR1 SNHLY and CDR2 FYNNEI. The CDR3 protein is CASMRGQDNEQFF. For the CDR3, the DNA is TGTGCCAGCATGAGGGGGCAGGACAATGAGCAGTTCTTC.

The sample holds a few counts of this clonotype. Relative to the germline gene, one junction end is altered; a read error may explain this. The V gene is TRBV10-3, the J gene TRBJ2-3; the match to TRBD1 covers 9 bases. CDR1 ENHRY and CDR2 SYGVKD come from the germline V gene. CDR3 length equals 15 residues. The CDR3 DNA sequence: TGTGCCATCAGCGGCGGACAGGGGAGCAAAGATACGCAGTATTTT. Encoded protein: CAISGGQGSKDTQYF.